The sequence of this TCR beta chain was determined in a study of blood T cell repertoires in COVID-19. Germline CDR1 is SGHTA and CDR2 is FQGNSA. The CDR3 sequence is 13 residues long. V was clipped by 5 bases and J by 3 bases, with 10 bases between them. As processed by the authors: Reference gene primer amplification gave estimated nucleated cell counts. Sequencing used immunoSEQ multiplex PCR; TCRdb keeps in-frame clones, though not all of them. The V and J calls and clone size were taken over from that table, and D and trimming were inferred from the DNA. The sample holds about 270,000 clones; 85% to 90% are singletons and the top ten take 4.1%. Donors were grouped by their self-reported clinical history.

The sample taken for sequencing was PBMCs or T cells enriched from blood (not recorded which). The rearrangement joins TRBV7-2 to TRBJ1-1; no firm D call. This sequence originates from a woman younger than 45 with acute COVID-19. This chain's CDR3 is CASSTQEDTEAFF. The CDR3 DNA reads as TGTGCCAGCAGCACTCAGGAGGACACTGAAGCTTTCTTT.